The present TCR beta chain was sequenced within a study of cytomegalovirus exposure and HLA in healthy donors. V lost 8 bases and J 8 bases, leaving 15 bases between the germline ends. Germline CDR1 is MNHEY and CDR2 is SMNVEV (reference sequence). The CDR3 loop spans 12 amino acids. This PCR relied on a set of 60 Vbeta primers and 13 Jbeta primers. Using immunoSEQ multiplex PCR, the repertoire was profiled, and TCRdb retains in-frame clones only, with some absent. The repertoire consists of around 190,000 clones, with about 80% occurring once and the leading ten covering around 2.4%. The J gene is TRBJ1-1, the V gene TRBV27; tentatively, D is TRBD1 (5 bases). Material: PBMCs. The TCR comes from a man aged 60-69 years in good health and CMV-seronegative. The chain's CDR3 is CASYTGIGEAFF. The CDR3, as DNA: TGTGCCAGCTATACAGGAATCGGGGAAGCTTTCTTT.